This section outlines one T cell receptor beta chain sequence together with its context. Its specificity is not known. 13 Jbeta primers and 60 Vbeta primers were used for the PCR. TCRdb's table, derived via immunoSEQ multiplex PCR, lists solely in-frame clones and lacks some. The table shows some 160,000 clones, with approximately 84% occurring only once. This record comes from a study of cytomegalovirus exposure and HLA in healthy donors. Study conclusions and caveats: More clonal expansion characterized HLA-associated TCR beta chains than equally common others in a later analysis. Being productive about 87% or about 30% of the time was typical of most TCR beta V segments in an earlier analysis. Researchers counted 180 or so TCR beta chains as cytomegalovirus-associated.

The source material was PBMCs. The source is a man between 45 and 60 years old in good health and CMV-seropositive.

The CDR3 DNA is TGTGCCAGCTCACCAAGTGGAGGGAATCAGCCCCAGCATTTT. It yields the protein CASSPSGGNQPQHF. The J gene is TRBJ1-5, the V gene TRBV18; no firm D call. The CDR3 has 14 amino acids. Trimming left V 2 bases short and J 4 bases short, with 9 bases between. Germline V gene lookup returns CDR1 KGHSH and CDR2 LQKENI.